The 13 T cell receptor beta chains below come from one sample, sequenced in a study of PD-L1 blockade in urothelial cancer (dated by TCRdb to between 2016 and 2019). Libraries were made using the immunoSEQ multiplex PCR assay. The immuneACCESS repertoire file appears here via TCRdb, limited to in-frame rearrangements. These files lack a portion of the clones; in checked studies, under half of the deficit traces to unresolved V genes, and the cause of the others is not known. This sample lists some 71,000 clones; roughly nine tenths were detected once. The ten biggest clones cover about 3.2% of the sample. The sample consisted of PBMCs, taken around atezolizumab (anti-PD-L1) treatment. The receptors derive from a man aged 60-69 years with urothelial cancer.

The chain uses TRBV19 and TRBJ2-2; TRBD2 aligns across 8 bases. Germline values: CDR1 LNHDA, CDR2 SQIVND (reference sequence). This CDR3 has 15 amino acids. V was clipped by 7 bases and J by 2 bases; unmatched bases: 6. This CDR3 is CASKVTSGNTGELFF. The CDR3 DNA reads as TGTGCCAGTAAGGTTACTAGCGGAAACACCGGGGAGCTGTTTTTT.

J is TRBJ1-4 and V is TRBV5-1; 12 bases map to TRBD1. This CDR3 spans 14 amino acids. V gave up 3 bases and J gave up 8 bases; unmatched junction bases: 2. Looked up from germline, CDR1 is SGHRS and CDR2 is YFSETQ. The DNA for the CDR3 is TGCGCCAGCAGCTCGGGACAGGGGGCGGAAAAACTGTTTTTT. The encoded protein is CASSSGQGAEKLFF.

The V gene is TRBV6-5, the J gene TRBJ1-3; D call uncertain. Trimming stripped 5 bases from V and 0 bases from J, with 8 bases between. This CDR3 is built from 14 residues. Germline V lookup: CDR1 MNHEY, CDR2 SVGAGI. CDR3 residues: CASSPGISGNTIYF. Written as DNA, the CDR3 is TGTGCCAGCAGTCCCGGGATCTCTGGAAACACCATATATTTT.

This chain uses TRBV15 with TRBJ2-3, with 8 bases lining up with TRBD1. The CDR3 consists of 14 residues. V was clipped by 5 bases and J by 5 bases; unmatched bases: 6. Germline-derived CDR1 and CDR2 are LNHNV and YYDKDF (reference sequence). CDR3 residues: CATSEDRVRDTQYF. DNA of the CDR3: TGTGCCACCAGCGAGGACAGGGTAAGAGATACGCAGTATTTT.

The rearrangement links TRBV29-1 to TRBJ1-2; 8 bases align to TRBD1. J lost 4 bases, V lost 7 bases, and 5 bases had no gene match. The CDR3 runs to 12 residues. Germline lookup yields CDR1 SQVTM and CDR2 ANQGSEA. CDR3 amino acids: CSADDRGYGYTF. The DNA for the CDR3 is TGCAGCGCCGACGACAGGGGCTATGGCTACACCTTC.

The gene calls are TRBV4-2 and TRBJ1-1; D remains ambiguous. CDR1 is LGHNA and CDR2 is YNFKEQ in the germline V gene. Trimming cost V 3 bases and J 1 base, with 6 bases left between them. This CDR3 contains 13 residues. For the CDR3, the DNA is TGTGCCAGCAGCCAGTCTCCGAACACTGAAGCTTTCTTT. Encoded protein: CASSQSPNTEAFF.

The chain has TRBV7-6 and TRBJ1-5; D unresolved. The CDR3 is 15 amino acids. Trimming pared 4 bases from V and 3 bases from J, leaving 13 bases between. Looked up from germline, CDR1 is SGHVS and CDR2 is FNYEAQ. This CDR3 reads CASSSRGGYNQPQHF. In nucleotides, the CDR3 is TGTGCCAGCAGCTCGCGGGGTGGCTACAATCAGCCCCAGCATTTT.

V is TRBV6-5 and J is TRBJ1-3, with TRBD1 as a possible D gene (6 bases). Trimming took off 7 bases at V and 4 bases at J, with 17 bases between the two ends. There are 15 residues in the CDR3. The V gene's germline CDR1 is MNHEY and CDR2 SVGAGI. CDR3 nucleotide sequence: TGTGCCAGCATCCCCTTCGGGGGGGGCGGAAACACCATATATTTT. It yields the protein CASIPFGGGGNTIYF.

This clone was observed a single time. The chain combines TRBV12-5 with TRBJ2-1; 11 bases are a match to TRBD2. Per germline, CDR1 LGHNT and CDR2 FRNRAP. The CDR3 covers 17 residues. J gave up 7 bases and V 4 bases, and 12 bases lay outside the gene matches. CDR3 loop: CASGSRLAGGPRNEQFF. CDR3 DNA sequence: TGTGCTAGTGGTTCCCGATTAGCGGGAGGGCCGAGGAATGAGCAGTTCTTC.

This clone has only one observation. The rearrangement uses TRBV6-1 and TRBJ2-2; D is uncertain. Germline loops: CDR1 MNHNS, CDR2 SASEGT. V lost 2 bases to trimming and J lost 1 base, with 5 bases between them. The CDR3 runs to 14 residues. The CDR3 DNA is TGTGCCAGCAGTGAATCATTGAACACCGGGGAGCTGTTTTTT. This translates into CASSESLNTGELFF.

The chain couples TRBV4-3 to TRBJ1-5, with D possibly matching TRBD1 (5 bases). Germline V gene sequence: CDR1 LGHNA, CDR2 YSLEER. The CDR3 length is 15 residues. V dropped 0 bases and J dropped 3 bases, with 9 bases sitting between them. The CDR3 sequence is CASSQELGVNQPQHF. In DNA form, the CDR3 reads TGCGCCAGCAGCCAAGAATTAGGGGTCAATCAGCCCCAGCATTTT.

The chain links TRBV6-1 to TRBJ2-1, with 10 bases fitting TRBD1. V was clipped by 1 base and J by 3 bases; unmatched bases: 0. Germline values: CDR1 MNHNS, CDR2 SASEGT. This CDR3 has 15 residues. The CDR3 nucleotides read TGTGCCAGCAGTGAAGGGACAGGGGGCTACAATGAGCAGTTCTTC. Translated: CASSEGTGGYNEQFF.

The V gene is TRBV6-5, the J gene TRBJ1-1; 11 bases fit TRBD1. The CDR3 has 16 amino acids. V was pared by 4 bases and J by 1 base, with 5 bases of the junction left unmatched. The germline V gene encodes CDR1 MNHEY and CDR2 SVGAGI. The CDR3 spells CASSSAGTGGNTEAFF. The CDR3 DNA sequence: TGTGCCAGCAGTTCCGCCGGGACAGGGGGGAACACTGAAGCTTTCTTT.